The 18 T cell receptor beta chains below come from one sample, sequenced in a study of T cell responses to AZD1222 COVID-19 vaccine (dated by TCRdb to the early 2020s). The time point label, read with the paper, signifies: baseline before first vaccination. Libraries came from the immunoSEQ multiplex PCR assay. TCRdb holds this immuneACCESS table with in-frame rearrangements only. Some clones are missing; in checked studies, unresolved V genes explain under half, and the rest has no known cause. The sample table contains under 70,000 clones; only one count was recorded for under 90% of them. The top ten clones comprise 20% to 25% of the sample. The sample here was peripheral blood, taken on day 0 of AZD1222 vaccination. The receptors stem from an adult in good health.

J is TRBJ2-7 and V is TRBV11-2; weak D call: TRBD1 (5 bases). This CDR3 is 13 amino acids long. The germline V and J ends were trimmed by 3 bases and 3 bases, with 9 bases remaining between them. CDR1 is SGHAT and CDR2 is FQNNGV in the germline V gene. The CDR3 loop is CASSLSGIYEQYF. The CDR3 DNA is TGTGCCAGCAGCTTGTCAGGGATCTACGAGCAGTACTTC.

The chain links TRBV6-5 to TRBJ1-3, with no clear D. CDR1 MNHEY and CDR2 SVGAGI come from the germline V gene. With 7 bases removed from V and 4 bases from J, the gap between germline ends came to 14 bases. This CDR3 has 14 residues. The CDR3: CASTGTVPGNTIYF. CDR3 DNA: TGTGCCAGCACCGGCACTGTCCCGGGAAACACCATATATTTT.

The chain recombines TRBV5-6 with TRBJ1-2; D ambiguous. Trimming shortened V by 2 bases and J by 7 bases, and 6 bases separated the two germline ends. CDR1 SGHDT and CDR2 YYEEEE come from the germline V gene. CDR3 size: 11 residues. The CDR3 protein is CASSFFRGYTF. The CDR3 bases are TGTGCCAGCAGCTTCTTCCGTGGCTACACCTTC.

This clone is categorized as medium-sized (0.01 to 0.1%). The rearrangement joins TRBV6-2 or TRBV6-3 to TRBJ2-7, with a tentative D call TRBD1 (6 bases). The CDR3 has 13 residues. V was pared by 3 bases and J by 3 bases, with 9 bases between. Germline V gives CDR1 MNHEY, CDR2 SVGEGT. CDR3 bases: TGTGCCAGCAGTTATACAGGGAGCTACGAGCAGTACTTC. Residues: CASSYTGSYEQYF.

The CDR3: CASSFGTGSYEQYF. CDR3 nucleotide sequence: TGTGCCAGCAGCTTCGGGACAGGCTCCTACGAGCAGTACTTC. This sequence joins TRBV9 and TRBJ2-7; 8 bases are shared with TRBD1. This CDR3 contains 14 residues. CDR1 and CDR2 from the germline V gene are SGDLS and YYNGEE. The V gene end was trimmed by 4 bases and the J gene end by 0 bases; junction bases not matched to a gene: 3.

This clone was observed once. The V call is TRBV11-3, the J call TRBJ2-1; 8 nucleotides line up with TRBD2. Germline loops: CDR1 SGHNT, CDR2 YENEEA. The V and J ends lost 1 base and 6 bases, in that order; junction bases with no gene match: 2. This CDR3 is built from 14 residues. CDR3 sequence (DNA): TGTGCCAGCAGCTTAGCCGGGACTAGCAATGAGCAGTTCTTC. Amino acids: CASSLAGTSNEQFF.

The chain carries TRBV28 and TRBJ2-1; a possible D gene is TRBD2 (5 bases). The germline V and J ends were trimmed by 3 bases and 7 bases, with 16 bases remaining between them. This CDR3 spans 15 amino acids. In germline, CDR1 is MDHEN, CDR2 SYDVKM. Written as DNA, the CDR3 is TGTGCCAGCAGTTTCGCGAGGGAAACCCCGAATGAGCAGTTCTTC. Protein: CASSFARETPNEQFF.

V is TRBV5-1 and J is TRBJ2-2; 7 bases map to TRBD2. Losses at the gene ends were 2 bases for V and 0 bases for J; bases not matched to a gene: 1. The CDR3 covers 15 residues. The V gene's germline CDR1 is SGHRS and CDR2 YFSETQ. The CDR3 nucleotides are TGCGCCAGCAGCTTTAGCGGGCCGAACACCGGGGAGCTGTTTTTT. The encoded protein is CASSFSGPNTGELFF.

The CDR3 region has the DNA TGTGCCAGCAGCCAAGGGTATTATGGGACAGGAACTAACTATGGCTACACCTTC. Protein: CASSQGYYGTGTNYGYTF. The rearrangement links TRBV3-1 (or the pseudogene TRBV3-2) to TRBJ1-2; 8 positions agree with TRBD1. Germline trimming cut 1 base from V and 0 bases from J; bases unmatched to any gene: 10. CDR1 and CDR2 from the germline V gene are LGHDT and YNNKEL (reference sequence). This CDR3 has 18 amino acids.

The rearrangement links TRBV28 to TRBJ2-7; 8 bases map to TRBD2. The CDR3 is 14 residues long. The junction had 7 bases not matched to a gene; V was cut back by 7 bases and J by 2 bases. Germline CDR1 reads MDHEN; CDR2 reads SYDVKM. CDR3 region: CASIRGAGAYEQYF. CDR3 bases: TGTGCCAGCATTAGGGGAGCGGGGGCCTACGAGCAGTACTTC.

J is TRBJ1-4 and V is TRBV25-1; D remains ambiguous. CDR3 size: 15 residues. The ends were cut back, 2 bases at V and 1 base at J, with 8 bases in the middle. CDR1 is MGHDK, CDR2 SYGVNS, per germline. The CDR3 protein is CASSEHVLTNEKLFF. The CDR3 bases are TGTGCCAGCAGTGAACACGTCTTAACTAATGAAAAACTGTTTTTT.

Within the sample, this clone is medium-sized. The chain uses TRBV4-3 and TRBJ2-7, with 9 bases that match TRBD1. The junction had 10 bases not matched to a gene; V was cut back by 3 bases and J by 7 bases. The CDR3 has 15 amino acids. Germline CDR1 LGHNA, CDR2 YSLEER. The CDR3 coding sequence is TGCGCCAGCAGCCAGCCGGGACAGGGTGTTATGGAGCAGTACTTC. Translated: CASSQPGQGVMEQYF.

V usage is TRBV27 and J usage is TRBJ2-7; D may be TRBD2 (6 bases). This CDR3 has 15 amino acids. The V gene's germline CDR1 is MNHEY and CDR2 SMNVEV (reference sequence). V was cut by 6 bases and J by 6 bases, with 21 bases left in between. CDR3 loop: CASSPIGTGVGEQYF. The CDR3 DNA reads TGTGCCAGCAGCCCCATAGGAACGGGAGTCGGCGAGCAGTACTTC.

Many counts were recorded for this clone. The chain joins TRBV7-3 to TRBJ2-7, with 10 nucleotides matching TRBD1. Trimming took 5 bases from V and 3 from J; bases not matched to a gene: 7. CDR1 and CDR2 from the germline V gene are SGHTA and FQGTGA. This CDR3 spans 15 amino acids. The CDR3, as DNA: TGTGCCAGCAGCGCCGGGACAGGGGAGGGCTACGAGCAGTACTTC. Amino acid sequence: CASSAGTGEGYEQYF.

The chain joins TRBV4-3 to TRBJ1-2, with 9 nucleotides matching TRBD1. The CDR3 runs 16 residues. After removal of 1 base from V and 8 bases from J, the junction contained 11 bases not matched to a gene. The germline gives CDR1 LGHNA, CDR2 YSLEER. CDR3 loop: CASSQVPGQGFEGYTF. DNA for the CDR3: TGCGCCAGCAGCCAAGTCCCGGGACAGGGTTTCGAAGGCTACACCTTC.

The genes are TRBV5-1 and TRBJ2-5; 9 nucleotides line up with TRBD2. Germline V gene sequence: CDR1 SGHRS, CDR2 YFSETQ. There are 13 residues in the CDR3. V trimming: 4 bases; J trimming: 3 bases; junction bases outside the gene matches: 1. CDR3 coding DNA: TGCGCCAGCAGCATAGCGGGGGAAGAGACCCAGTACTTC. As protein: CASSIAGEETQYF. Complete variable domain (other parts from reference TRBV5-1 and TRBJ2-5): KAGVTQTPRYLIKTRGQQVTLSCSPISGHRSVSWYQQTPGQGLQFLFEYFSETQRNKGNFPGRFSGRQFSNSRSEMNVSTLELGDSALYLCASSIAGEETQYFGPGTRLLVL.

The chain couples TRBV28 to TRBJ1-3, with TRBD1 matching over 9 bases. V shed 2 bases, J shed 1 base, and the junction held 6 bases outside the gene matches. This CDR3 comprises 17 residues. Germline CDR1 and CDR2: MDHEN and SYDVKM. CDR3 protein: CASSLGGTGPSGNTIYF. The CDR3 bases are TGTGCCAGCAGTTTAGGGGGGACAGGGCCTTCTGGAAACACCATATATTTT.

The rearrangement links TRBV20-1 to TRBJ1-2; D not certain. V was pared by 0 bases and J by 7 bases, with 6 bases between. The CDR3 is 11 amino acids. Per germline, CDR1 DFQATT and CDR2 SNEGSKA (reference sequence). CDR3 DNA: TGCAGTGCTAGAGATCTCGGTGGCTACACCTTC. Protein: CSARDLGGYTF.